One and the same sample provided the 12 T cell receptor beta chains below, sequenced in a study of control samples from healthy donors and cancer patients. Profiled with immunoSEQ multiplex PCR; TCRdb holds only in-frame clones, not every one. Among under 200,000 clones listed, 90% to 95% were seen once. The sample was blood. Receptor source: a woman aged 25 to 39 in good health.

V and J are TRBV6-5 and TRBJ1-2; 7 bases are shared with TRBD1. Germline V gene sequence: CDR1 MNHEY, CDR2 SVGAGI. There are 14 residues in the CDR3. V lost 2 bases, J lost 3 bases, and 3 bases stayed unmatched. CDR3 in amino acids: CASSYRGQDYGYTF. CDR3 sequence (DNA): TGTGCCAGCAGTTACAGGGGGCAGGACTATGGCTACACCTTC.

V is TRBV7-2 and J is TRBJ2-2; no firm D call. Germline assignment: CDR1 SGHTA and CDR2 FQGNSA. Trimming took off 7 bases at V and 3 bases at J, with 6 bases between the two ends. The CDR3 length is 12 residues. The CDR3 spells CASTGDTGELFF. CDR3 DNA sequence: TGTGCCAGCACAGGCGACACCGGGGAGCTGTTTTTT.

This clone was seen a few times. This sequence joins TRBV10-3 and TRBJ2-1; D may be TRBD2 (6 bases). V dropped 6 bases and J dropped 4 bases, with 10 bases sitting between them. Germline CDR1 ENHRY, CDR2 SYGVKD. The CDR3 length is 13 residues. The CDR3 DNA reads TGTGCCATCAGAGATAGCGGATACAATGAGCAGTTCTTC. Translated: CAIRDSGYNEQFF.

V gene TRBV28 combines with J gene TRBJ1-3; the D gene is possibly TRBD1 (5 bases). The CDR3 is 15 amino acids. Deletions cut 6 bases from V and 0 bases from J, with 12 bases between. CDR1 and CDR2 from the germline V gene are MDHEN and SYDVKM. In nucleotides, the CDR3 is TGTGCCAGCAGAGCCGGGACGGCCTCTGGAAACACCATATATTTT. Translated, it gives CASRAGTASGNTIYF.

V and J are TRBV2 and TRBJ1-6; 8 bases align to TRBD1. Germline CDR1 and CDR2: SNHLY and FYNNEI. This CDR3 spans 14 amino acids. CDR3 amino acids: CASDRTGRGSPLHF. CDR3 in DNA: TGTGCTTCCGACAGGACAGGGAGAGGGTCACCCCTCCACTTT.

The rearrangement uses TRBV3-1 (or the pseudogene TRBV3-2) and TRBJ1-5; D gene uncertain. The V gene lost 1 base and the J gene lost 7 bases, with 5 bases spanning the gap. This CDR3 has 12 residues. The V gene's germline CDR1 is LGHDT and CDR2 YNNKEL (reference sequence). The CDR3 reads CASSQAGQPQHF. For the CDR3, the DNA is TGTGCCAGCAGCCAAGCGGGACAGCCCCAGCATTTT.

This chain connects TRBV7-2 to TRBJ2-4, with 7 bases that match TRBD1. Unmatched junction bases numbered 4, after V lost 5 bases and J lost 0 bases. Germline CDR1 is SGHTA and CDR2 is FQGNSA. The length of the CDR3 is 15 residues. CDR3 nucleotides: TGTGCCAGCAGCCAAGGGACAGTAGCCAAAAACATTCAGTACTTC. Translated: CASSQGTVAKNIQYF.

The genes are TRBV7-9 and TRBJ2-3; 12 bases are shared with TRBD1. The V and J ends lost 2 bases and 4 bases, in that order; junction bases with no gene match: 4. The germline gives CDR1 SEHNR, CDR2 FQNEAQ (reference sequence). This CDR3 is built from 16 residues. The CDR3 coding sequence is TGTGCCAGCAGCTTATGGGGGACAGGGGGCGCAGATACGCAGTATTTT. It specifies CASSLWGTGGADTQYF.

V and J are TRBV27 and TRBJ2-1, with D possibly matching TRBD1 (7 bases). V was clipped by 5 bases and J by 12 bases, with 17 bases between them. Germline CDR1 is MNHEY and CDR2 is SMNVEV (reference sequence). The CDR3 runs to 13 residues. The CDR3 region has the DNA TGTGCCAGCAGTAAAGGACAGGTCGGGAGGCAGTTCTTC. It is translated as CASSKGQVGRQFF.

The chain couples TRBV27 to TRBJ1-1; 7 bases are a match to TRBD1. Losses at the gene ends were 5 bases for V and 8 bases for J; bases not matched to a gene: 5. CDR3 length equals 12 residues. Germline CDR1 is MNHEY and CDR2 is SMNVEV (reference sequence). The CDR3 spells CASSIRQGEAFF. In DNA, the CDR3 is TGTGCCAGCAGTATCCGACAGGGCGAAGCTTTCTTT.

The CDR3 loop reads CASSQGDGDTGELFF. The CDR3, as DNA: TGCGCCAGCAGCCAAGGGGACGGGGACACCGGGGAGCTGTTTTTT. The chain joins TRBV4-3 to TRBJ2-2; D possibly matches TRBD1 or TRBD2 (5 bases each). Trimming removed 1 base from V and 3 bases from J, with 9 bases in between. The germline gives CDR1 LGHNA, CDR2 YSLEER. The CDR3 is made up of 15 amino acids.

The chain recombines TRBV2 with TRBJ1-5; D gene ambiguous. This CDR3 is 15 amino acids long. The V end lost 2 bases, the J end lost 1 base, and 9 bases lay between the germline ends. CDR1 is SNHLY, CDR2 FYNNEI, per germline. This CDR3 reads CASSERVRSNQPQHF. The CDR3 region has the DNA TGTGCCAGCAGTGAAAGAGTGAGAAGCAATCAGCCCCAGCATTTT.